The rows below give T cell receptor beta chains drawn from one sample of a study of T cells after yellow fever vaccination. Each CDR3 protein is one row after TCRdb ran MiXCR on the 5' RACE reads. The table has roughly 400,000 distinct CDR3 sequences, around 20% seen once; the top ten hold over 15%. The sequencing used PBMCs, collected before the yellow fever booster vaccination. These receptors were taken from a man between 18 and 29 years old who received the YFV17D yellow fever vaccine. CDR3s include the opening cysteine and the closing phenylalanine or tryptophan. The D gene is left open where the match is weak. Clone size appears in some rows only: once, few, many, or a class for an expanded clone.

d_gene	j_gene	abundance	v_gene	CDR3nt	CDR3aa
NA	TRBJ2-2	once	TRBV20-1	TGCAGTGCTAGGGGGTTTCACGGGGAGCTGTTTTTT	CSARGFHGELFF
NA	TRBJ2-7	few	TRBV7-9	TGTGCCAGCAGCTTCGACATCTCCTACGAGCAGTACTTC	CASSFDISYEQYF
NA	TRBJ1-1	few	TRBV7-2	TGTCCCAGCAGCTTACGGGGTGCGAGCACTGAAGCTTTCTTT	CPSSLRGASTEAFF
NA	TRBJ1-3	few	TRBV5-1	TGCGCCAGCAGCTCCTCGGGGGTTGCGCTGGGAAACACCATATATTTT	CASSSSGVALGNTIYF
NA	TRBJ2-2	few	TRBV5-1	TGCGCCAGCAGCCCGAACCTACAAGCCGGGGAGCTGTTTTTT	CASSPNLQAGELFF
TRBD1	TRBJ1-4	few	TRBV6-5	TGTGCCAGCAGCTTGTCTCGGGACAGGGGAATTCTGTTTTTT	CASSLSRDRGILFF
NA	TRBJ1-5	NA	TRBV30	TGTGCCTGGAGCGAAAACCTTAGGGGTCAGCCCCAGCATTTT	CAWSENLRGQPQHF
NA	TRBJ1-3	few	TRBV6-5	TGTGCCAGCAGTCTGGACCGAGGGAGTGGAAACACCATATATTTT	CASSLDRGSGNTIYF
TRBD2	TRBJ2-1	many	TRBV7-2	TGTGCCAGCAGCTTACGGGAGCGGGGGGTCACCTCCTACAATGAGCAGTTCTTC	CASSLRERGVTSYNEQFF
NA	TRBJ2-3	few	TRBV7-9	TGTGCCAGCAGCCCACTTGCGGAGGGAGCGATAGATACGCAGTATTTT	CASSPLAEGAIDTQYF
TRBD1	TRBJ2-2	NA	TRBV12-3/TRBV12-4	TGTGCCAGCAGCCAGGACAGGGTCAACACCGGGGAGCTGTTTTTT	CASSQDRVNTGELFF
TRBD1	TRBJ2-3	NA	TRBV5-1	TGCGCCAGCAGCCGCGGACAGGGATCAGATACGCAGTATTTT	CASSRGQGSDTQYF
NA	TRBJ1-2	NA	TRBV7-2	TGTGCCAGCAGCTCGAACAGGTTGTATGGCTACACCTTC	CASSSNRLYGYTF
NA	TRBJ2-1	few	TRBV4-3	TGCGCCAGCAGCCAAGTTGACAGACCCTACTCCTACAATGAGCAGTTCTTC	CASSQVDRPYSYNEQFF
NA	TRBJ2-7	NA	TRBV27	TGTGCCAGCAGTTGGGCAGGGTCGGTCTACGAGCAGTACTTC	CASSWAGSVYEQYF
NA	TRBJ1-6	many	TRBV18	TGTGCCAGCCAGGACAGAGATAATTCACCCCTCCACTTT	CASQDRDNSPLHF
NA	TRBJ1-6	NA	TRBV6-5	TGTGCCAGCAGTGCCCTCCCCACTTATAATTCACCCCTCCACTTT	CASSALPTYNSPLHF
TRBD2	TRBJ2-2	NA	TRBV20-1	TGCAGTGCTGCACGGACTAGCCAAAACGGGGAGCTGTTTTTT	CSAARTSQNGELFF
NA	TRBJ1-4	few	TRBV5-1	TGCGCCAGCAGCTTGGCCTCTAGAAGCCGGGTGTTTTTT	CASSLASRSRVFF
TRBD1	TRBJ2-7	NA	TRBV2	TGTGCCAGCAAAACAGACAGGGCCCCCGGCGACGAGCAGTACTTC	CASKTDRAPGDEQYF
NA	TRBJ1-1	NA	TRBV18	TGTGCCAGCACGAGGGGGATGGACACTGAAGCTTTCTTT	CASTRGMDTEAFF
NA	TRBJ2-1	NA	TRBV7-2	TGTGCCAGCAGCTTAGTAGTAGGCTATCCGAATGAGCAGTTCTTC	CASSLVVGYPNEQFF
NA	TRBJ2-3	few	TRBV14	TGTGCCAGCAGCCAAAGGATGTCAAGTTCGGTCGCCACAGATACGCAGTATTTT	CASSQRMSSSVATDTQYF
NA	TRBJ2-1	few	TRBV7-9	TGTGCCAGCAGGTTACCCCTAGCAAATGGGTATGAGCAGTTCTTC	CASRLPLANGYEQFF
TRBD2	TRBJ2-3	NA	TRBV29-1	TGCAGCGCCTCCGGGACTAGCGTAGATACGCAGTATTTT	CSASGTSVDTQYF
NA	TRBJ2-1	few	TRBV20-1	TGCAGTGCTAGGAAAGGACTATACCCCCATGAGCAGTTCTTC	CSARKGLYPHEQFF
NA	TRBJ1-6	few	TRBV5-1	TGCGCCAGCAGCTTGGCCTCGTCAGGGACGAGTGGATCACCCCTCCACTTT	CASSLASSGTSGSPLHF
TRBD2	TRBJ2-7	NA	TRBV7-3	TGTGCCAGCAGCGATTATGGACTAGCCGCCGAGCAGTACTTC	CASSDYGLAAEQYF
NA	TRBJ1-5	many	TRBV6-1	TGTGCCAGCAGACAGCTTAATCAGCCCCAGCATTTT	CASRQLNQPQHF
NA	TRBJ2-3	few	TRBV6-5	TGTGCCAGCAGTTATTCGGGACTTCCCAGCACAGATACGCAGTATTTT	CASSYSGLPSTDTQYF
NA	TRBJ1-1	few	TRBV5-1	TGCGCCAGCAGCGCGAGGGGGGGTGAAGCTTTCTTT	CASSARGGEAFF
NA	TRBJ2-5	many	TRBV27	TGTGCCAGCAGGGGGACCGCCGATATGACCCAGTACTTC	CASRGTADMTQYF
NA	TRBJ1-3	NA	TRBV5-1	TGCGCCAGCAGCCGAGGGGAGGTTGGAAACACCATATATTTT	CASSRGEVGNTIYF
NA	TRBJ2-1	few	TRBV11-2	TGTGCCAGCAGCTTATTGACCCCAAGATTGGATGAGCAGTTCTTC	CASSLLTPRLDEQFF
NA	TRBJ2-2	NA	TRBV13	TGTGCCAGCAGCTTAAGGGGCTTATGGACCGGGGAGCTGTTTTTT	CASSLRGLWTGELFF
NA	TRBJ1-2	NA	TRBV6-1	TGTGCCAGCAGTGAAGTGGGGGATGGCTACACCTTC	CASSEVGDGYTF
NA	TRBJ2-5	NA	TRBV20-1	TGCAGTGCTCACGGGGGGCGAGAGACCCAGTACTTC	CSAHGGRETQYF
NA	TRBJ1-1	NA	TRBV7-8	TGTGCCAGCAGCCCACGGACAAGCTACAAAGCTTTCTTT	CASSPRTSYKAFF
NA	TRBJ2-2	NA	TRBV5-5	TGTGCCAGCAGCTTGGTGGCAGGAGGTTACGGGGAGCTGTTTTTT	CASSLVAGGYGELFF
TRBD1	TRBJ1-6	NA	TRBV4-1	TGCGCCAGCAGCCAGCTGGACAGGGCTAATTCACCCCTCCACTTT	CASSQLDRANSPLHF
TRBD1	TRBJ1-4	NA	TRBV7-2	TGTGCCAGCAGCGCAGGGACAGGGCTGAGTGAAAAACTGTTTTTT	CASSAGTGLSEKLFF
NA	TRBJ1-1	NA	TRBV10-3	TGTGCCATCAGTGGGGGCCAGGGGAACACTGAAGCTTTCTTT	CAISGGQGNTEAFF
NA	TRBJ2-2	NA	TRBV6-5	TGTGCCAGCAAGCGACAGGTGGTCACCGGGGAGCTGTTTTTT	CASKRQVVTGELFF
NA	TRBJ2-5	few	TRBV7-2	TGTGCCAGCAGCTTAGGAGGTGGGGGCCCGTGGAAGACCCAGTACTTC	CASSLGGGGPWKTQYF
TRBD1	TRBJ2-1	NA	TRBV5-1	TGCGCCAGCAGCTTTTCATTAAGGGGGCACAATGAGCAGTTCTTC	CASSFSLRGHNEQFF
NA	TRBJ1-6	NA	TRBV11-1	TGTGCCAGCAGCTTCGGGGGGAGGAGAGGTTCACCCCTCCACTTT	CASSFGGRRGSPLHF
NA	TRBJ2-3	few	TRBV6-5	TGTGCCTCCTCGGGCCGGGCCACAGATACGCAGTATTTT	CASSGRATDTQYF
NA	TRBJ1-1	many	TRBV29-1	TGCAGCGTTGTAGGGGGTTCGGGCACTGAAGCTTTCTTT	CSVVGGSGTEAFF
NA	TRBJ2-5	few	TRBV5-1	TGCGCCAGCAGCTTGGCCGGAGATAGCGAGACCCAGTACTTC	CASSLAGDSETQYF
NA	TRBJ1-2	NA	TRBV7-2	TGTGCCAGCAGCAACTATGCCAACTATGGCTACACCTTC	CASSNYANYGYTF
NA	TRBJ2-3	few	TRBV12-3/TRBV12-4	TGTGCCAGCCATAATACAGATACGCAGTATTTT	CASHNTDTQYF
NA	TRBJ2-6	few	TRBV6-5	TGTGCCAGCAGTTACTCCCGCGAACAAAACAGGGCTGGGGCCAACGTCCTGACTTTC	CASSYSREQNRAGANVLTF
TRBD2	TRBJ2-5	NA	TRBV4-1	TGCGCCAGCAGCCAAGATCGGGCGGGGGGAAGCGAGACCCAGTACTTC	CASSQDRAGGSETQYF
TRBD1	TRBJ2-3	NA	TRBV5-1	TGCGCCAGCAGCTTGGCCCGGGACAGGGGCCGTACGCAGTATTTT	CASSLARDRGRTQYF
TRBD1	TRBJ1-5	few	TRBV12-3/TRBV12-4	TGTGCCAGCAGTTTGGGACAGGGGGCGGATAGCAATCAGCCCCAGCATTTT	CASSLGQGADSNQPQHF